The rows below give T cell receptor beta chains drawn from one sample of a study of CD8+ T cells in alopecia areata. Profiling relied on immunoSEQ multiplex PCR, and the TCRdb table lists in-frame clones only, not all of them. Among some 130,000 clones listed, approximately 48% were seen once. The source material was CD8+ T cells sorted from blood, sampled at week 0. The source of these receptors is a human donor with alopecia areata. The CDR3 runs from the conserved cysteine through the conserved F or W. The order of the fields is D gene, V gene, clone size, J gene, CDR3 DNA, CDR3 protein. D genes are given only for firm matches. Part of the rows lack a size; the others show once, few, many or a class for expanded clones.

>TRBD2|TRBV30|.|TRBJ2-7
TGTGCCTGGAGTGGCGGGGGACCTTACGAGCAGTACTTC
CAWSGGGPYEQYF
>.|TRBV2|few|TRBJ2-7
TGTGCCAGCAGTGATATTCCAGTTGCGTACTTC
CASSDIPVAYF
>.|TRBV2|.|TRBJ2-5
TGTGCCAGCAAGGAGCGAGGGGTGGAGACCCAGTACTTC
CASKERGVETQYF
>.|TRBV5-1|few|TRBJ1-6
TGCGCCAGCAGCTTGGGGGAGAGCTCCTATAATTCACCCCTCCACTTT
CASSLGESSYNSPLHF
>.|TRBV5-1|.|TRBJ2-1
TGCGCCAGCAGCTTGGTTAGTACAGGCAGCTCCTACAATGAGCAGTTCTTC
CASSLVSTGSSYNEQFF
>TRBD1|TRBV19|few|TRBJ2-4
TGTGCCAGTAGTTCGGACAGGACGGCCAAAAACATTCAGTACTTC
CASSSDRTAKNIQYF
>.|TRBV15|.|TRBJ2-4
TGTGCCACCAGCAGAGAGTTGAAAAACATTCAGTACTTC
CATSRELKNIQYF
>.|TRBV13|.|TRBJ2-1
TGTGCCAGCAGCCCGGGGCCCGGGGCGCAGTTCTTC
CASSPGPGAQFF
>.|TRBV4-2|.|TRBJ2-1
TGTGCCAGCAGCTTGCCGGGGGGCAGGAATGAGCAGTTCTTC
CASSLPGGRNEQFF
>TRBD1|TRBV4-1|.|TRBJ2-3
TGCGCCAGCAGCCAAGAAGGGGGCGGTACAGATACGCAGTATTTT
CASSQEGGGTDTQYF
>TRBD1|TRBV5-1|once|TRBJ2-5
TGCGCCAGCAGCTCTACTATTCAACCCAGAGGACAGGCGGTCGAGACCCAGTACTTC
CASSSTIQPRGQAVETQYF
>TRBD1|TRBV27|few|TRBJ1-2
TGTGCCAGCAGTTTCGTCGGGACAGGCCAATATGGCTACACCTTC
CASSFVGTGQYGYTF
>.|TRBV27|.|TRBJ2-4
TGTGCCAGCAGTCCCGACAGAGCCAAAAACATTCAGTACTTC
CASSPDRAKNIQYF
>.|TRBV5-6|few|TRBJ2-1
TGTGCCAGCAGCCCTTTGGCGGGAGAGCAGTTCTTC
CASSPLAGEQFF
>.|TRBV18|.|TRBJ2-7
TGTGCCAGCTCACCAAGTGGGGGGATCTACGAGCAGTACTTC
CASSPSGGIYEQYF